The present T cell receptor (beta chain) was sequenced within a study of technical replicates of blood from several donors. The data were produced by immunoSEQ multiplex PCR, yet TCRdb's version contains in-frame clones alone and is incomplete. The sample lists approximately 74,000 clones; about 87% were seen once. Germline V lookup: CDR1 LNHDA, CDR2 SQIVND (reference sequence). V shed 7 bases and J 1 base; nucleotides not matched to a gene: 8. CDR3 length equals 16 residues. The chain recombines TRBV19 with TRBJ1-1, with 11 bases aligning to TRBD1. This clonotype originated in a human donor in good health. Some clones in this sample may be carry-over from other donors' samples. Sequencing was carried out using PBMCs. CDR3 residues: CASKLSGQGANTEAFF. In DNA, the CDR3 is TGTGCCAGTAAGCTTTCAGGACAGGGGGCGAACACTGAAGCTTTCTTT.